The rows below give T cell receptor beta chains drawn from one sample of a study of regulatory T cells in long-lasting Graves disease. MiXCR, run by TCRdb on the multiplex PCR reads, gives a single entry per CDR3 protein. The table shows some 300,000 distinct CDR3 sequences, with around 21% occurring only once. Sample: peripheral blood mononuclear cells (PBMCs), taken when the disease was refractory, from a patient treated with antithyroid drugs. The receptor source for this set is a female donor with Graves disease. Both conserved end residues are part of each CDR3. The D gene is left open where the match is weak. The size field is filled for only some rows; it gives once, few, many or a size class.

v_call: TRBV3-1; clone_size: few; d_call: -; j_call: TRBJ1-1; cdr3_nt: TGTGCCAGCAGCCAATGGTTGCAAGAAACTGAAGCTTTCTTT; cdr3_aa: CASSQWLQETEAFF
v_call: TRBV7-2; clone_size: few; d_call: TRBD1; j_call: TRBJ1-1; cdr3_nt: TGTGCCAGCAGCTGGCAGGGGGAGTACACTGAAGCTTTCTTT; cdr3_aa: CASSWQGEYTEAFF
v_call: TRBV12-3/TRBV12-4; clone_size: many; d_call: TRBD1; j_call: TRBJ1-5; cdr3_nt: TGTGCCAGCAGCCTACAGGGGGCTAATCAGCCCCAGCATTTT; cdr3_aa: CASSLQGANQPQHF
v_call: TRBV7-2; clone_size: many; d_call: -; j_call: TRBJ1-2; cdr3_nt: TGTGCCAGCAGAGCAAGGGGGAAGGGGGACTATGGCTACACCTTC; cdr3_aa: CASRARGKGDYGYTF
v_call: TRBV4-2; clone_size: few; d_call: -; j_call: TRBJ1-5; cdr3_nt: TGTGCCAGCAGCCAAGAGTCGGGGGGTGGTGAAAGCCAGCCCCAGCATTTT; cdr3_aa: CASSQESGGGESQPQHF
v_call: TRBV10-3; clone_size: -; d_call: -; j_call: TRBJ1-2; cdr3_nt: TGTGCCATCATCGGGGATAATGGCTACACCTTC; cdr3_aa: CAIIGDNGYTF
v_call: TRBV28; clone_size: many; d_call: TRBD1; j_call: TRBJ1-5; cdr3_nt: TGTGCCAGCACCCCCGCGACAGGGGGCGATCAGCCCCAGCATTTT; cdr3_aa: CASTPATGGDQPQHF
v_call: TRBV5-4; clone_size: -; d_call: -; j_call: TRBJ2-7; cdr3_nt: TGTGCCAGCAGCCGTGTTGGACAGAACTCCTACGAGCAGTACTTC; cdr3_aa: CASSRVGQNSYEQYF
v_call: TRBV6-5; clone_size: many; d_call: TRBD1; j_call: TRBJ2-5; cdr3_nt: TGTGCCAGCAGTTACAGGGGGCGCGAGACCCAGTACTTC; cdr3_aa: CASSYRGRETQYF
v_call: TRBV5-4; clone_size: few; d_call: TRBD2; j_call: TRBJ2-5; cdr3_nt: TGTGCCAGCAGCTCGGGGCCGGCTAGCGGGAGGTACATATCTCAAGAGACCCAGTACTTC; cdr3_aa: CASSSGPASGRYISQETQYF
v_call: TRBV27; clone_size: -; d_call: TRBD1; j_call: TRBJ2-7; cdr3_nt: TGTGCCAGCAGTTACGGACAGGCCTACGAGCAGTACTTC; cdr3_aa: CASSYGQAYEQYF
v_call: TRBV6-1; clone_size: -; d_call: -; j_call: TRBJ1-4; cdr3_nt: TGTGCCAGCAGTATATCCCAGGGGACTAATGAAAAACTGTTTTTT; cdr3_aa: CASSISQGTNEKLFF
v_call: TRBV7-2; clone_size: many; d_call: -; j_call: TRBJ1-2; cdr3_nt: TGTGCCAGCAGCTTACCCAACCAGGGTGGCTACACCTTC; cdr3_aa: CASSLPNQGGYTF
v_call: TRBV30; clone_size: many; d_call: -; j_call: TRBJ2-5; cdr3_nt: TGTGCCTGGAGTCCCGGACTCGCAGAGGGCCAGTACTTC; cdr3_aa: CAWSPGLAEGQYF
v_call: TRBV5-6; clone_size: -; d_call: TRBD2; j_call: TRBJ2-1; cdr3_nt: TGTGCCAGCAGCCGAGGGCCCGCGGGAGTATTAAATGAGCAGTTCTTC; cdr3_aa: CASSRGPAGVLNEQFF
v_call: TRBV6-2/TRBV6-3; clone_size: many; d_call: TRBD1; j_call: TRBJ2-5; cdr3_nt: TGTGCCAGCAGTAAGGCCCCCATGGGGACAGGGGCAGAGACCCAGTACTTC; cdr3_aa: CASSKAPMGTGAETQYF
v_call: TRBV29-1; clone_size: -; d_call: TRBD1; j_call: TRBJ2-2; cdr3_nt: TGCAGCGTGTCCGGGACAGGGATTAACACCGGGGAGCTGTTTTTT; cdr3_aa: CSVSGTGINTGELFF